Following are 7 T cell receptor beta chains from one sample sequenced in a study of T cell clones after liver transplantation (dated by TCRdb to about 2019). The library was prepared using the immunoSEQ multiplex PCR assay. What TCRdb holds here is the immuneACCESS table cut down to in-frame rearrangements. Part of the clones is not present; checked against another copy, under half of the missing clones reflect an unresolved V gene, and the others are unexplained. This sample has around 110,000 clones in its table, and 90% of those were observed once. Together, the top ten hold approximately 0.84% of the sample. Sequencing used CD4+ T cells from blood, obtained 12 months after liver transplant. The receptors derive from a human patient who received a liver transplant. Some T cells present after a transplant may be cells of the graft donor.

This chain connects TRBV6-5 to TRBJ2-3; no clear D. The V end was cut by 6 bases, the J end by 3 bases, with 13 bases between. This CDR3 is built from 14 residues. Germline V lookup: CDR1 MNHEY, CDR2 SVGAGI. CDR3 loop: CASRGIGGTDTQYF. CDR3 coding DNA: TGTGCCAGCAGGGGGATAGGTGGGACAGATACGCAGTATTTT.

The chain couples TRBV18 to TRBJ1-1, with 8 nucleotides matching TRBD1. The CDR3 sequence is 15 residues long. CDR1 and CDR2 from the germline V gene are KGHSH and LQKENI. V trimming: 3 bases; J trimming: 5 bases; junction bases outside the gene matches: 8. The CDR3: CASSPSTGGGTEAFF. The CDR3 DNA follows: TGTGCCAGCTCACCCTCAACAGGGGGTGGGACTGAAGCTTTCTTT.

The chain recombines TRBV28 with TRBJ2-3; 7 bases agree with TRBD2. Trimming cost V 3 bases and J 6 bases; bases outside gene matches: 3. Germline CDR1 reads MDHEN; CDR2 reads SYDVKM. This CDR3 comprises 13 residues. CDR3 sequence reads: CASSFERGDTQYF. The CDR3 nucleotides read TGTGCCAGCAGTTTCGAGCGGGGTGATACGCAGTATTTT.

The V and J genes are TRBV2 and TRBJ1-1; D not resolved. Trimming took 6 bases from V and 6 from J, leaving 14 bases between them. The germline gives CDR1 SNHLY, CDR2 FYNNEI. The CDR3 totals 13 residues. DNA of the CDR3: TGTGCCAGCAGGGGCGGGTTACTCGCTGAAGCTTTCTTT. Translating it yields CASRGGLLAEAFF.

This sequence joins TRBV27 and TRBJ2-7; unclear D gene. The CDR3 has 16 amino acids. CDR1 and CDR2 (germline): MNHEY, SMNVEV (reference sequence). The V gene lost 0 bases and the J gene lost 4 bases, with 16 bases spanning the gap. The CDR3 protein is CASSLSWSPTTYEQYF. DNA of the CDR3: TGTGCCAGCAGTTTATCGTGGAGTCCAACCACTTACGAGCAGTACTTC.

CDR3 loop: CATSGGAGSYEQYF. In DNA, the CDR3 is TGTGCCACCTCCGGTGGCGCAGGGTCCTACGAGCAGTACTTC. The chain joins TRBV5-6 to TRBJ2-5; TRBD1 might be the D (5 bases). The last part of the DNA fits TRBJ2-7 better; the J call may be wrong. The CDR3 is made up of 14 amino acids. The V gene's germline CDR1 is SGHDT and CDR2 YYEEEE.

This chain connects TRBV5-5 to TRBJ1-4, with D uncertain. The V end was cut by 4 bases, the J end by 8 bases, with 15 bases between. CDR1 and CDR2 (germline): SGHKS, YYEKEE (reference sequence). This CDR3 is built from 14 residues. CDR3 residues: CASSLWAPKEKLFF. The CDR3 coding sequence is TGTGCCAGCAGCCTGTGGGCCCCGAAGGAAAAACTGTTTTTT.